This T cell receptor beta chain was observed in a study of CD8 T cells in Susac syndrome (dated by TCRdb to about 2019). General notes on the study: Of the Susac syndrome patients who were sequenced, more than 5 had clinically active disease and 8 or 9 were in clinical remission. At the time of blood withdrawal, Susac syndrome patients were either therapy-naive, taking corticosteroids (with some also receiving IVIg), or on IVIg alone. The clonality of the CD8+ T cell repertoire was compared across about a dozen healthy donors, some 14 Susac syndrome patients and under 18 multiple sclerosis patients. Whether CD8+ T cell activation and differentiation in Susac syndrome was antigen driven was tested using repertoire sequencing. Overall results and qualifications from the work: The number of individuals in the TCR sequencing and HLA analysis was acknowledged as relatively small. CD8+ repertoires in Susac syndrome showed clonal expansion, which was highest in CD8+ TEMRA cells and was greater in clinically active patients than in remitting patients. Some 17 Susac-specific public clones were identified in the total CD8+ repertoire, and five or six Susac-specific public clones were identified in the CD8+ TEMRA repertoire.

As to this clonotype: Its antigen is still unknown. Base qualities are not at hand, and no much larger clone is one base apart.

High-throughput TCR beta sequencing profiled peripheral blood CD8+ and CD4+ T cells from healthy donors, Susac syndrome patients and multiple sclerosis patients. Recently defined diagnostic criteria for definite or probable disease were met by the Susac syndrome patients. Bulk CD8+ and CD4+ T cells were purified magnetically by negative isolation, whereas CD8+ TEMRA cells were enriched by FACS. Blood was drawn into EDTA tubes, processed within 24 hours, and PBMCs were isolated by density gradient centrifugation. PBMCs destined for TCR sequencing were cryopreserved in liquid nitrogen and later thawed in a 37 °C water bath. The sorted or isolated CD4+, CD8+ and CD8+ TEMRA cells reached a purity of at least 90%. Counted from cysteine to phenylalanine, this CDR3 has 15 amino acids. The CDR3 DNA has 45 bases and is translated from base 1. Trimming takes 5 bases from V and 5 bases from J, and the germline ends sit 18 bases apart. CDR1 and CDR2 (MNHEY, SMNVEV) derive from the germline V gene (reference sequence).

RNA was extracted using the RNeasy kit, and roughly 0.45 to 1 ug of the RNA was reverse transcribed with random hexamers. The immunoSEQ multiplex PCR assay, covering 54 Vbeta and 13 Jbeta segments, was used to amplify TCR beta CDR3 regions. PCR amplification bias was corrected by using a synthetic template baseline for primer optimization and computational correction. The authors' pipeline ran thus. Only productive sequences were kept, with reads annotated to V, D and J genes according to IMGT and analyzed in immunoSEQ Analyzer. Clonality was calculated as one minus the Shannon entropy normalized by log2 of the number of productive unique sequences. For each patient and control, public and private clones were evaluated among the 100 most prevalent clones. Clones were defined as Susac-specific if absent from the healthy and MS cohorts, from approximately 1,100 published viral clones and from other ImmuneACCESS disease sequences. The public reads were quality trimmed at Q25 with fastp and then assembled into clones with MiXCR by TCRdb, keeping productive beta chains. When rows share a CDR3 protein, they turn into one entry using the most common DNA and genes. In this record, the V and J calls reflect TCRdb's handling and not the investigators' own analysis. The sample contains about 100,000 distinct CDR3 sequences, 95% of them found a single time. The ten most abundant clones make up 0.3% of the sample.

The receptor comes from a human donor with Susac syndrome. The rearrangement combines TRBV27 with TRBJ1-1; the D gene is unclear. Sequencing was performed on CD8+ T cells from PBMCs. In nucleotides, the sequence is TGTGCCAGCAGTCCCCAGGAGAGATGGCGGACTGAAGCTTTCTTT. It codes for CASSPQERWRTEAFF.